The T cell receptor beta chain described here comes from a study of synovial regulatory T cells in juvenile arthritis. Study results and limitations: Synovial Tregs shared more CDR3 sequences with iaTregs than other blood Tregs. Synovial Teff and blood CPL repertoires partially overlapped with iaTreg TCR repertoires, which were largely patient-private. Inflammation-associated Treg cells in blood had less TCR diversity than the remaining blood Treg cells.

Germline CDR1 MNHEY, CDR2 SVGAGI. This CDR3 has 14 residues. No DNA is recorded. Regarding this clone: Its antigen is as yet unknown.

TCRdb's table, derived via immunoSEQ multiplex PCR, lists solely in-frame clones and lacks some. This repertoire includes 7,500 to 10,000 clones. The V and J genes are TRBV6-5 and TRBJ1-6; checking the TCRdb D call of TRBD1 is not possible without DNA. The clonotype comes from a donor younger than 30 with juvenile idiopathic arthritis. Material: Treg cells from blood. Documented subset: remaining (HLA-DR-negative) circulating blood Treg cells. CDR3 residues: CASRWTDYNSPLHF.